This T cell receptor (beta chain) was documented in a study of T cells in Graves' hyperthyroidism and ophthalmopathy. The overall study: Before any treatment, at initial diagnosis, peripheral blood was collected.

CDR3 size: 16 residues. CDR1 is SGHAT and CDR2 is FQNNGV in the germline V gene. V dropped 1 base and J dropped 5; count of bases not matched to a gene: 10. TCR beta CDR3 sequences were amplified from RNA transcripts. During a first-round RT-PCR of the TCR CDR3, the HTBI primer set was used. MiXCR was run by TCRdb on the multiplex PCR reads, yielding one entry per CDR3 protein. The repertoire holds 550,000 to 800,000 distinct CDR3 sequences, with roughly 17% as singletons. The sequenced sample consisted of blood. This chain joins TRBV11-2 and TRBJ2-7, with 8 positions matching TRBD2. This receptor was taken from a man aged 50 to 60 with Graves' hyperthyroidism. The CDR3 coding sequence is TGTGCCAGCAGCTTAGGGCCCAGCGGGAGTGGCGACGAGCAGTACTTC. It encodes CASSLGPSGSGDEQYF.